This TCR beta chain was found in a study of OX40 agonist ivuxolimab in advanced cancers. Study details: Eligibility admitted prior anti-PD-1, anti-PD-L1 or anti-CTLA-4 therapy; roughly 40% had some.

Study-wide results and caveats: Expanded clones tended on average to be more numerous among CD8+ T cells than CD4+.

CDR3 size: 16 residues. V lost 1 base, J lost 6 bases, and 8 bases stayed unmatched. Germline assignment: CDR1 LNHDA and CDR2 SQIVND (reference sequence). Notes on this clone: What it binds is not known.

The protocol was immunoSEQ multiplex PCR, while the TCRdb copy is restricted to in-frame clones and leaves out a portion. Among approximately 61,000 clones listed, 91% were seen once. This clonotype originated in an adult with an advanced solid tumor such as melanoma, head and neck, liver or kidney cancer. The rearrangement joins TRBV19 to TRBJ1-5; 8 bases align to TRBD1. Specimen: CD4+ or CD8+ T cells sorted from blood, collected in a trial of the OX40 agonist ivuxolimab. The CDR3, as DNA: TGTGCCAGTAGTATAGTGGGGGCAGGGGGCGGTCAGCCCCAGCATTTT. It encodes CASSIVGAGGGQPQHF.